Sequencing of this T cell receptor beta chain was carried out in a study of vaccination and CD4 T cells after COVID-19. Details on this clonotype: Its specificity is unknown.

With the Oncomine TCR Beta short-read assay, DNA from cultured CD4+ T cells was sequenced. TCRdb re-derived calls from the PCR reads in MiXCR, one entry per CDR3 protein. The sample carries several thousand distinct CDR3 sequences, about 40% recorded once. Specified treatment: roughly 10-day PBMC culture with coronavirus spike peptide pools or control peptides (ViraFEST assay). These CD4+ T cells came from an unexposed donor, sampled before the COVID-19 pandemic (2011-2018). Sequencing used CD4+ T cells from blood, cultured in vitro. The source of this sequence is a human donor in good health.

CDR3 DNA: TGTGCCAGCCAGAGCGAGCAACCTAACACTGAAGCTTTCTTT. It codes for CASQSEQPNTEAFF. The chain combines TRBV27 with TRBJ1-1, with D hard to call. V dropped 8 bases and J dropped 2 bases, with 15 bases sitting between them. There are 14 residues in the CDR3. CDR1 and CDR2 (germline): MNHEY, SMNVEV (reference sequence).